Below are 23 T cell receptor beta chains sequenced from a single sample in a study of T cells after yellow fever vaccination. TCRdb processed the 5' RACE reads anew with MiXCR; each CDR3 protein has one entry. Of some 300,000 distinct CDR3 sequences listed, around 10% were seen once; the top ten hold 3% to 4%. Sequenced here: CD4+ T cells sorted from PBMCs, sampled 45 days after the yellow fever booster vaccination. These receptors all come from a man aged 18 to 29 who received the YFV17D yellow fever vaccine.

This clonotype has a count of ten or more. The gene calls are TRBV7-8 and TRBJ2-3, with 7 bases fitting TRBD1. V lost 5 bases, J lost 5 bases, and 7 bases stayed unmatched. CDR1 is SGHVS and CDR2 is FQNEAQ in the germline V gene. The CDR3 is 14 amino acids. CDR3 amino acids: CASSHRGSEDTQYF. DNA of the CDR3: TGTGCCAGCAGCCACAGGGGATCGGAAGATACGCAGTATTTT.

This clonotype showed up just a few times. V and J are TRBV18 and TRBJ2-5; no reliable D call. In germline, CDR1 is KGHSH, CDR2 LQKENI. Trimming stripped 3 bases from V and 2 bases from J, with 13 bases between. The CDR3 covers 15 residues. In DNA, the CDR3 is TGTGCCAGCTCACCGAACTCCTTGATTCAAGAGACCCAGTACTTC. It encodes CASSPNSLIQETQYF.

V gene TRBV4-2 combines with J gene TRBJ1-1; 7 bases are a match to TRBD1. The CDR3 sequence is 14 residues long. Germline V gene sequence: CDR1 LGHNA, CDR2 YNFKEQ. V trimming: 0 bases; J trimming: 11 bases; junction bases outside the gene matches: 9. CDR3 in DNA: TGTGCCAGCAGCCAAGAGACAGGGAGAGGAACGGCTTTCTTT. This encodes CASSQETGRGTAFF.

The chain is built from TRBV6-1 and TRBJ2-7; D unresolved. Germline-derived CDR1 and CDR2 are MNHNS and SASEGT. The CDR3 has 11 residues. Trimming pared 4 bases from V and 5 bases from J, leaving 6 bases between. As DNA, the CDR3 is TGTGCCAGCAGTGTCCTCAACGAGCAGTACTTC. It yields the protein CASSVLNEQYF.

The gene calls are TRBV28 and TRBJ2-7; 10 bases match TRBD1. Germline V lookup: CDR1 MDHEN, CDR2 SYDVKM. The CDR3 totals 17 residues. Trimming cost V 3 bases and J 4 bases; bases outside gene matches: 12. As DNA, the CDR3 is TGTGCCAGCAGTTTTTCGCTCGGGACAGGGGATGGGTACGAGCAGTACGTC. Encoded protein: CASSFSLGTGDGYEQYV.

This clonotype has more than one count but fewer than ten. This chain links TRBV10-3 with TRBJ2-2; D not certain. The CDR3 spans 14 residues. Germline V gives CDR1 ENHRY, CDR2 SYGVKD. Trimming stripped 1 base from V and 1 base from J, with 4 bases between. The CDR3 here is CAISEWQNTGELFF. The CDR3 region has the DNA TGTGCCATCAGTGAGTGGCAGAACACCGGGGAGCTGTTTTTT.

The chain is built from TRBV20-1 and TRBJ2-5, with D unclear. Germline values: CDR1 DFQATT, CDR2 SNEGSKA (reference sequence). The CDR3 covers 11 residues. The CDR3 region is CEAGNQETQYF. In nucleotides, the CDR3 is TGCGAGGCCGGCAACCAAGAGACCCAGTACTTC.

The CDR3 spells CASSLRRVGALGETQYF. DNA for the CDR3: TGTGCCAGCAGTTTGCGGCGGGTCGGGGCCTTAGGGGAGACCCAGTACTTC. The gene calls are TRBV28 and TRBJ2-5; D could derive from TRBD1 or TRBD2 (5 bases each). Germline lookup yields CDR1 MDHEN and CDR2 SYDVKM. The V gene lost 3 bases and the J gene lost 5 bases, with 22 bases spanning the gap. CDR3 length: 17 amino acids.

The J gene is TRBJ2-2, the V gene TRBV11-2, with D possibly being TRBD2 (6 bases). The V gene's germline CDR1 is SGHAT and CDR2 FQNNGV. The CDR3 consists of 16 residues. Trimming removed 6 bases at V and 0 bases at J, with 14 bases between. This CDR3 is CASSLRRGANTGELFF. In nucleotides, the CDR3 is TGTGCCAGCAGTTTGAGGAGGGGCGCGAACACCGGGGAGCTGTTTTTT.

This chain uses TRBV18 with TRBJ2-7; D unresolved. V shed 2 bases and J shed 4 bases, with 6 bases lying between them. CDR3 length: 12 amino acids. Germline-derived CDR1 and CDR2 are KGHSH and LQKENI. This chain's CDR3 is CASSPAGYEQYF. CDR3 bases: TGTGCCAGCTCACCAGCTGGATACGAGCAGTACTTC.

V and J are TRBV5-1 and TRBJ2-1, with a tentative D call TRBD1 (5 bases). CDR1 and CDR2 (germline): SGHRS, YFSETQ. This CDR3 is built from 16 residues. Trimming left V 4 bases short and J 3 bases short, with 17 bases between. The CDR3 reads CASSPTPTGNYNEQFF. The CDR3 DNA is TGCGCCAGCAGCCCGACGCCCACAGGAAACTACAATGAGCAGTTCTTC. Full variable domain (remainder filled in from reference TRBV5-1 and TRBJ2-1): KAGVTQTPRYLIKTRGQQVTLSCSPISGHRSVSWYQQTPGQGLQFLFEYFSETQRNKGNFPGRFSGRQFSNSRSEMNVSTLELGDSALYLCASSPTPTGNYNEQFFGPGTRLTVL.

V is TRBV24-1 and J is TRBJ1-1; no clear D gene. The CDR3 totals 12 residues. Trimming cost V 3 bases and J 14 bases, with 15 bases left between them. Germline CDR1 and CDR2: KGHDR and SFDVKD. In nucleotides, the CDR3 is TGTGCCACCAGTGATGCCTCGGAAGTCCTATTCTTT. It codes for CATSDASEVLFF.

The CDR3 reads CASSPTPGGGNIQYF. CDR3 in DNA: TGCGCCAGCAGCCCCACCCCAGGGGGAGGGAACATTCAGTACTTC. The chain is built from TRBV5-1 and TRBJ2-4, with D perhaps given as TRBD1 or TRBD2 (7 bases each). CDR1 and CDR2 from the germline V gene are SGHRS and YFSETQ. The germline V and J ends were trimmed by 4 bases and 7 bases, with 18 bases remaining between them. The CDR3 totals 15 residues.

This chain uses TRBV7-2 with TRBJ2-5, with D possibly TRBD2 on 6 matching bases. From germline, CDR1 is SGHTA and CDR2 FQGNSA. This CDR3 region has 15 residues. Trimming left V 0 bases short and J 9 bases short, with 17 bases between. CDR3 nucleotides: TGTGCCAGCAGCTTAGCGAGGGGACTGGGGGTAGCCCAGTACTTC. It yields the protein CASSLARGLGVAQYF. Full variable domain (rest looked up from reference TRBV7-2 and TRBJ2-5): GAGVSQSPSNKVTEKGKDVELRCDPISGHTALYWYRQSLGQGLEFLIYFQGNSAPDKSGLPSDRFSAERTGGSVSTLTIQRTQQEDSAVYLCASSLARGLGVAQYFGPGTRLLVL.

V and J are TRBV20-1 and TRBJ2-4, with D possibly TRBD1 on 6 matching bases. Looked up from germline, CDR1 is DFQATT and CDR2 is SNEGSKA (reference sequence). CDR3 length equals 14 residues. V was clipped by 5 bases and J by 0 bases, with 11 bases between them. The CDR3 DNA reads TGCAGTGCTTACAGGGCACTAGCCAAAAACATTCAGTACTTC. It is translated as CSAYRALAKNIQYF.

The rearrangement links TRBV23-1 to TRBJ2-1; 11 bases are a match to TRBD1. TRBV23-1 is sorted into the ORF group, with uncertain function. J lost 3 bases, V lost 1 base, and 2 bases had no gene match. The CDR3 consists of 16 residues. In DNA form, the CDR3 reads TGCGCCAGCAGTCAATTGGGACAGGGGGGCTACAATGAGCAGTTCTTC. Its protein product is CASSQLGQGGYNEQFF.

This clonotype has just a few counts. The rearrangement links TRBV28 to TRBJ1-4; no reliable D call. The CDR3 has 14 amino acids. Germline loops: CDR1 MDHEN, CDR2 SYDVKM. V lost 3 bases, J lost 4 bases, and 9 bases lay in between. CDR3 bases: TGTGCCAGCAGTTTGAACAGATTTAATGAAAAACTGTTTTTT. Residues: CASSLNRFNEKLFF.

This clonotype was seen only a few times. The chain is built from TRBV20-1 and TRBJ1-2; 7 bases are shared with TRBD1. V gave up 0 bases and J gave up 4 bases; unmatched junction bases: 8. Germline assignment: CDR1 DFQATT and CDR2 SNEGSKA (reference sequence). The CDR3 loop spans 15 amino acids. This chain's CDR3 is CSARDAREGAYGYTF. In nucleotides, the CDR3 is TGCAGTGCTAGAGATGCTAGGGAGGGGGCCTATGGCTACACCTTC.

This chain links TRBV6-6 with TRBJ1-1, with a weak D call TRBD1 (6 bases). CDR1 MNHNY and CDR2 SVGAGI come from the germline V gene (reference sequence). Trimming shortened V by 8 bases and J by 10 bases, and 29 bases separated the two germline ends. The CDR3 has 16 amino acids. The DNA for the CDR3 is TGTGCCAGCGGGATATTTCAGGGGCGCGAGCTCCCTGGAGCTTTCTTT. It is translated as CASGIFQGRELPGAFF.

This clonotype was picked up a small number of times. The rearrangement joins TRBV3-1 to TRBJ1-3, with 9 bases aligning to TRBD1. Germline loops: CDR1 LGHDT, CDR2 YNNKEL (reference sequence). The J segment lost 1 base and the V segment lost 0 bases, leaving 4 bases of the junction unmatched. CDR3 length: 17 amino acids. The CDR3: CASSQDMGQGSGNTIYF. The CDR3 bases are TGTGCCAGCAGCCAAGATATGGGACAGGGATCTGGAAACACCATATATTTT. Full variable domain (rest looked up from reference TRBV3-1 and TRBJ1-3): DTAVSQTPKYLVTQMGNDKSIKCEQNLGHDTMYWYKQDSKKFLKIMFSYNNKELIINETVPNRFSPKSPDKAHLNLHINSLELGDSAVYFCASSQDMGQGSGNTIYFGEGSWLTVV.

This clonotype appeared many times. The J gene is TRBJ2-3, the V gene TRBV20-1, with D perhaps TRBD1 (6 bases). In germline, CDR1 is DFQATT, CDR2 SNEGSKA (reference sequence). V lost 5 bases and J 3 bases, leaving 18 bases between the germline ends. CDR3 length: 15 residues. The CDR3 loop reads CSAGDTLLGTDTQYF. The CDR3 nucleotides read TGCAGTGCTGGGGACACCCTACTAGGGACAGATACGCAGTATTTT.

The sample holds a few counts of this clonotype. V usage is TRBV5-1 and J usage is TRBJ1-1, with TRBD1 identical over 8 bases. CDR1 and CDR2 (germline): SGHRS, YFSETQ. The ends lost 2 bases at V and 5 bases at J; junction bases unmatched: 11. This CDR3 is built from 16 residues. The CDR3 sequence: CASSLQTGVRWTEAFF. DNA for the CDR3: TGCGCCAGCAGCTTACAGACAGGGGTGCGATGGACTGAAGCTTTCTTT. The full variable domain, in which reference TRBV5-1 and TRBJ1-1 provide the parts outside the CDR3, is KAGVTQTPRYLIKTRGQQVTLSCSPISGHRSVSWYQQTPGQGLQFLFEYFSETQRNKGNFPGRFSGRQFSNSRSEMNVSTLELGDSALYLCASSLQTGVRWTEAFFGQGTRLTVV.

This clonotype was seen a handful of times. The chain combines TRBV5-1 with TRBJ2-1, with 7 bases matching TRBD1. Germline values: CDR1 SGHRS, CDR2 YFSETQ. This CDR3 region has 16 residues. Trimming at V came to 5 bases and at J to 5 bases, leaving 13 bases not matched to a gene. The CDR3 DNA reads as TGCGCCAGCAGTTATCGTACCGGGACAGATAACAATGAGCAGTTCTTC. As protein: CASSYRTGTDNNEQFF.